Listed below are T cell receptor beta chains from one sample, sequenced in a study of control samples from healthy donors and cancer patients. Clones were sequenced by immunoSEQ multiplex PCR, and TCRdb holds only the in-frame ones, with some missing. The repertoire holds 120,000 to 150,000 clones, with roughly 93% as singletons. Source material: blood. The receptors were sampled from a man aged 18-30 years in good health. Both conserved end residues are part of each CDR3. A D gene is named only where the DNA matches it firmly. Where a row states a size, it is once, few, many or the class of an expanded clone; other rows omit it.

j_gene,d_gene,abundance,v_gene,CDR3aa,CDR3nt
TRBJ1-5,TRBD1,-,TRBV3-1/TRBV3-2,CASSQEGQGRQPQHF,TGTGCCAGCAGCCAAGAAGGACAGGGTAGACAGCCCCAGCATTTT
TRBJ2-7,-,-,TRBV5-4,CASSFAGTYEQYF,TGTGCCAGCAGCTTCGCCGGGACCTACGAGCAGTACTTC
TRBJ1-1,-,few,TRBV27,CASSIASYTEAFF,TGTGCCAGCAGTATCGCATCCTATACTGAAGCTTTCTTT
TRBJ1-2,-,-,TRBV5-1,CASSSRSGEYGYTF,TGCGCCAGCAGCTCTCGTTCGGGGGAATATGGCTACACCTTC
TRBJ1-2,-,-,TRBV19,CASSLLGGSYTF,TGTGCCAGTAGTCTCCTGGGGGGCAGCTACACCTTC
TRBJ1-2,TRBD1,-,TRBV30,CAWSVLPQGGGYTF,TGTGCCTGGAGTGTACTCCCGCAGGGGGGAGGCTACACCTTC
TRBJ1-1,-,-,TRBV28,CASSRDLRAFF,TGTGCCAGCAGTCGGGACTTAAGGGCTTTCTTT
TRBJ1-4,TRBD1,-,TRBV7-9,CASGYGTGNEKLFF,TGTGCCAGCGGATATGGGACAGGGAATGAAAAACTGTTTTTT
TRBJ2-3,TRBD2,-,TRBV28,CASSSPTSGLGDTQYF,TGTGCCAGCAGTTCCCCAACTAGCGGGCTAGGAGATACGCAGTATTTT
TRBJ2-1,TRBD2,few,TRBV4-2,CASSQDSGGAYNEQFF,TGTGCCAGCAGCCAAGATAGCGGGGGGGCCTACAATGAGCAGTTCTTC
TRBJ2-1,TRBD2,-,TRBV5-4,CASSLRLAGYNEQFF,TGTGCCAGCAGCTTGAGACTAGCGGGATACAATGAGCAGTTCTTC
TRBJ2-7,TRBD2,-,TRBV27,CASSGPGLAGSFSYEQYF,TGTGCCAGCAGTGGCCCGGGACTAGCGGGATCTTTCTCCTACGAGCAGTACTTC
TRBJ1-2,-,once,TRBV28,CASSLGASDTF,TGTGCCAGCAGTTTAGGGGCTTCCGACACCTTC
TRBJ1-2,-,-,TRBV6-6,CASSPPRTHGYTF,TGTGCCAGCAGCCCTCCTAGGACCCATGGCTACACCTTC
TRBJ1-1,-,-,TRBV19,CASMERGTEAFF,TGTGCCAGTATGGAAAGGGGCACTGAAGCTTTCTTT
TRBJ1-2,-,-,TRBV28,CASSLGLKDYGYTF,TGTGCCAGCAGTTTGGGACTTAAGGACTATGGCTACACCTTC
TRBJ1-3,-,-,TRBV2,CASSEPRGAGNTIYF,TGTGCCAGCAGTGAACCCAGGGGTGCTGGAAACACCATATATTTT
TRBJ1-5,-,-,TRBV19,CASSIDLGVLQPQHF,TGTGCCAGTAGTATAGATTTAGGGGTACTACAGCCCCAGCATTTT
TRBJ2-7,-,-,TRBV6-4,CASSEITGYYEQYF,TGTGCCAGCAGTGAAATTACGGGCTACTACGAGCAGTACTTC
TRBJ2-6,-,-,TRBV3-1/TRBV3-2,CASSRDRSSSGANVLTF,TGTGCCAGCAGCCGAGACCGGTCGAGCTCTGGGGCCAACGTCCTGACTTTC
TRBJ2-7,TRBD2,-,TRBV10-1,CASSEGLAYTYEQYF,TGCGCCAGCAGTGAGGGACTAGCGTATACCTACGAGCAGTACTTC
TRBJ2-5,-,-,TRBV11-2,CASSLSSALQETQYF,TGTGCCAGCAGCTTAAGTTCGGCATTACAAGAGACCCAGTACTTC
TRBJ1-1,TRBD1,-,TRBV2,CASWTGGRAEAFF,TGTGCCAGTTGGACAGGGGGTAGGGCTGAAGCTTTCTTT
TRBJ1-2,-,-,TRBV6-5,CASTRGGGVYGYTF,TGTGCCAGCACCCGGGGGGGAGGGGTCTATGGCTACACCTTC
TRBJ1-2,-,-,TRBV30,CAQGDPRTYGYTF,TGTGCCCAAGGGGACCCCCGGACCTATGGCTACACCTTC
TRBJ1-5,-,-,TRBV6-5,CASSYHHPLWTSPQHF,TGTGCCAGCAGTTATCACCATCCCCTTTGGACCTCGCCCCAGCATTTT
TRBJ2-1,-,-,TRBV6-4,CASSDRAGVYNEQFF,TGTGCCAGCAGTGACCGGGCAGGGGTGTATAATGAGCAGTTCTTC
TRBJ2-1,-,-,TRBV5-6,CASSSPVGPQFF,TGTGCCAGCAGCTCCCCCGTAGGACCCCAGTTCTTC
TRBJ2-5,-,-,TRBV7-9,CASGEQGETQYF,TGTGCCAGCGGAGAACAGGGCGAGACCCAGTACTTC
TRBJ1-2,-,-,TRBV4-1,CASSQESGPYGYTF,TGCGCCAGCAGCCAAGAGTCGGGACCCTACGGCTACACCTTC
TRBJ2-3,-,-,TRBV6-5,CASSLGLAENTQYF,TGTGCCAGCTCTTTAGGGCTAGCTGAAAATACGCAGTATTTT
TRBJ1-5,-,-,TRBV30,CAWSVHSNQPQHF,TGTGCCTGGAGTGTACACAGCAATCAGCCCCAGCATTTT
TRBJ2-7,-,-,TRBV5-6,CASSPGAPLDEQYF,TGTGCCAGCAGCCCCGGGGCACCGCTCGACGAGCAGTACTTC
TRBJ2-7,-,few,TRBV3-1/TRBV3-2,CASLRGGTYEQYF,TGTGCCAGCCTCAGGGGAGGGACTTACGAGCAGTACTTC
TRBJ2-5,-,-,TRBV27,CASSMGRGEETQYF,TGTGCCAGCAGTATGGGGCGGGGAGAAGAGACCCAGTACTTC
TRBJ2-5,TRBD2,-,TRBV3-1/TRBV3-2,CASSPPTSAPETQYF,TGTGCCAGCAGCCCGCCGACTAGCGCTCCAGAGACCCAGTACTTC
TRBJ2-2,TRBD2,-,TRBV5-8,CASSSYSGTNTGELFF,TGTGCCAGCAGCTCCTATAGCGGGACGAACACCGGGGAGCTGTTTTTT